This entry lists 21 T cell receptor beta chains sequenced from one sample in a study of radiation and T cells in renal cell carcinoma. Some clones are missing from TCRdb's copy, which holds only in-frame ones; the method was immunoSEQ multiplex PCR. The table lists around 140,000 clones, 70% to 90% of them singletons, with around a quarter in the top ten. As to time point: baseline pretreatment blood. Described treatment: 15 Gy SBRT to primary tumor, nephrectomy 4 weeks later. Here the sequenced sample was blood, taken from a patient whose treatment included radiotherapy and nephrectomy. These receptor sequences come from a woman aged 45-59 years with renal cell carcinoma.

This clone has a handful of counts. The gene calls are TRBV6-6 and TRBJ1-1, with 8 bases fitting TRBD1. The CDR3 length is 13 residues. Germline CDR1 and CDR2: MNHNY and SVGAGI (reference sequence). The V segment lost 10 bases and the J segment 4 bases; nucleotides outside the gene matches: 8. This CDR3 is CATRTGRGTEAFF. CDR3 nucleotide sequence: TGTGCCACCCGGACAGGGAGAGGCACTGAAGCTTTCTTT.

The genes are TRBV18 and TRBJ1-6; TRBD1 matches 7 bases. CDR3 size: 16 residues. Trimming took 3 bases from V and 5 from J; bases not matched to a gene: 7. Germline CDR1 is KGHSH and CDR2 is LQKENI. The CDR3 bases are TGTGCCAGCTCACCGGCCGGGACAGAGAATAATTCACCCCTCCACTTT. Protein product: CASSPAGTENNSPLHF.

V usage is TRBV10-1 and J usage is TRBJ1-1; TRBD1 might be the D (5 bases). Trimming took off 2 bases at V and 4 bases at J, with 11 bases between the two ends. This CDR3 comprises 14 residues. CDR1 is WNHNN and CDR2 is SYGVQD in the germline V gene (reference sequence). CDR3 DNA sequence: TGCGCCAGCAGTGAGAGGGGAAGCGGCACTGAAGCTTTCTTT. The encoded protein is CASSERGSGTEAFF.

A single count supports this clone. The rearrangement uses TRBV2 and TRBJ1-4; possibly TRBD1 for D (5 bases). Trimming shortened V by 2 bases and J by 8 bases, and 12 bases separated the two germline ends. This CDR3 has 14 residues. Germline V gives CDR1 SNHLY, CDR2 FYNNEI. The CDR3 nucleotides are TGTGCCAGCAGTGAACGGGGGAGAGGAGAAAAACTGTTTTTT. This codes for CASSERGRGEKLFF.

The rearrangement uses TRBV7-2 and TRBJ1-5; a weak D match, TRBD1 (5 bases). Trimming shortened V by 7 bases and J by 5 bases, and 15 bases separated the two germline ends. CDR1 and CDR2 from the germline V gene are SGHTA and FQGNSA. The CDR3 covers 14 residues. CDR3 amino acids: CASTKGEQDQPQHF. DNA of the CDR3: TGTGCCAGCACCAAGGGCGAACAGGATCAGCCCCAGCATTTT.

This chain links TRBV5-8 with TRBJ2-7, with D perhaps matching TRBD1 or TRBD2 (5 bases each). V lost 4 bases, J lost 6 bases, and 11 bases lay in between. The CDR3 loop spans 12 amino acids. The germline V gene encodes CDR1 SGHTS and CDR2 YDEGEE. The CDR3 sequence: CASSRGGFEQYF. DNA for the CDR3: TGTGCCAGCAGCCGTGGGGGTTTCGAGCAGTACTTC.

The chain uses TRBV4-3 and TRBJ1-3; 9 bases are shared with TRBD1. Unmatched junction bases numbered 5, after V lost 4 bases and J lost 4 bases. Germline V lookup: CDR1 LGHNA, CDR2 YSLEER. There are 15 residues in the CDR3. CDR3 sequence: CASSPTGTGGNTIYF. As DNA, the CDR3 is TGCGCCAGCAGCCCTACGGGGACAGGGGGAAACACCATATATTTT.

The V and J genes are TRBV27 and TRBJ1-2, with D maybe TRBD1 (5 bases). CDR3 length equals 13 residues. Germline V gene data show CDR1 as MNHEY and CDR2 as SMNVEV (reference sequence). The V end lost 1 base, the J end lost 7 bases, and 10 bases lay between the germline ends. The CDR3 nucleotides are TGTGCCAGCAGTTTATGGCAGGGCGGTGGCTACACCTTC. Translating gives CASSLWQGGGYTF.

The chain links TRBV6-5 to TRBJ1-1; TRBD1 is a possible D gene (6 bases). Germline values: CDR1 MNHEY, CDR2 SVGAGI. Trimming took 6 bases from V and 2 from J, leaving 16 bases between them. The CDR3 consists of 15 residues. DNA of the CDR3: TGTGCCAGCAGGATATCGTGGGGGGCTAACACTGAAGCTTTCTTT. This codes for CASRISWGANTEAFF.

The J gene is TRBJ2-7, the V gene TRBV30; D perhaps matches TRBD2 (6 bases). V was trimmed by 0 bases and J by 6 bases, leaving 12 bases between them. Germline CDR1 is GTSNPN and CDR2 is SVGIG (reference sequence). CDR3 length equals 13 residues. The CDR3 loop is CAWSVASAGEQYF. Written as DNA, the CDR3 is TGTGCCTGGAGTGTAGCTAGCGCCGGCGAGCAGTACTTC.

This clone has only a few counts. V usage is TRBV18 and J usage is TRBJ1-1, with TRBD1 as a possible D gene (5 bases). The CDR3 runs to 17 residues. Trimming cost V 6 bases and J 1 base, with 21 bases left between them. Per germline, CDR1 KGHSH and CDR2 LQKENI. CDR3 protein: CASSPDPTLTGNTEAFF. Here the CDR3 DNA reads TGTGCCAGCTCCCCCGACCCGACTTTAACAGGGAACACTGAAGCTTTCTTT.

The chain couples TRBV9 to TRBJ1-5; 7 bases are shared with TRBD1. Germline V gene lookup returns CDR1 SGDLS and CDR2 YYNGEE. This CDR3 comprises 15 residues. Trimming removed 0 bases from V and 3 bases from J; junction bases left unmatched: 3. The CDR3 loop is CASSVGTGYNQPQHF. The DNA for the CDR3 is TGTGCCAGCAGCGTAGGGACAGGCTACAATCAGCCCCAGCATTTT.

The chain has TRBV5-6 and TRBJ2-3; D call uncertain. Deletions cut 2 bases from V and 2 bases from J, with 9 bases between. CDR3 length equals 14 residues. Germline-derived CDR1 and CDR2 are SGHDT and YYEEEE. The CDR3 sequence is CASSLTSFTDTQYF. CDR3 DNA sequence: TGTGCCAGCAGCTTAACTTCCTTCACAGATACGCAGTATTTT.

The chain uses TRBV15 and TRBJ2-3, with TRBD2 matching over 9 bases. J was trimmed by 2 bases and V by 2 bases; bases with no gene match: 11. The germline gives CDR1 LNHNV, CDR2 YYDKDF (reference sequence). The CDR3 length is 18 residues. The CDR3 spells CATSRSGRAGGTTDTQYF. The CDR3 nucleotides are TGTGCCACCAGCAGAAGTGGGAGAGCGGGGGGAACCACAGATACGCAGTATTTT.

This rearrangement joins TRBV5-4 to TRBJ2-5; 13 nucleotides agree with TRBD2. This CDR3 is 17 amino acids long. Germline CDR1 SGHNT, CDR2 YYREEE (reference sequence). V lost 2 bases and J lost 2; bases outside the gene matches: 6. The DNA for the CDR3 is TGTGCCAGCAGCTTCATAAGGACTAGCGGGGGACAAGAGACCCAGTACTTC. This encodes CASSFIRTSGGQETQYF. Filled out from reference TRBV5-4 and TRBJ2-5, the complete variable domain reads ETGVTQSPTHLIKTRGQQVTLRCSSQSGHNTVSWYQQALGQGPQFIFQYYREEENGRGNFPPRFSGLQFPNYSSELNVNALELDDSALYLCASSFIRTSGGQETQYFGPGTRLLVL.

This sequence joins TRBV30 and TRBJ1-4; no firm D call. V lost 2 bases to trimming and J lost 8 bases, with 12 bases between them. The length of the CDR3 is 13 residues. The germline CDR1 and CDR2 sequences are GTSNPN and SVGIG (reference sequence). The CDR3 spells CAWSTQLGEKLFF. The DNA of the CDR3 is TGTGCCTGGAGTACTCAATTGGGGGAAAAACTGTTTTTT. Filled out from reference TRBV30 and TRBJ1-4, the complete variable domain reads SQTIHQWPATLVQPVGSPLSLECTVEGTSNPNLYWYRQAAGRGLQLLFYSVGIGQISSEVPQNLSASRPQDRQFILSSKKLLLSDSGFYLCAWSTQLGEKLFFGSGTQLSVL.

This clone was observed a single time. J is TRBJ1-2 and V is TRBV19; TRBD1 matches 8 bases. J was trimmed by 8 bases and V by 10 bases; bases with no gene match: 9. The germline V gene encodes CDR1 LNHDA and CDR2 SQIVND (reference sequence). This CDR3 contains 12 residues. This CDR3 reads CATSDRVGGYTF. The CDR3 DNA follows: TGTGCCACCTCGGACAGGGTGGGAGGCTACACCTTC.

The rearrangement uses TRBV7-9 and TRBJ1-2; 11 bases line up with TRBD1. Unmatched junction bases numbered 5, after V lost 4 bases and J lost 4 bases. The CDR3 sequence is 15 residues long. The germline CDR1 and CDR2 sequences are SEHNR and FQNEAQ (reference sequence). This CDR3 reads CASSSGTGGLYGYTF. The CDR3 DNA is TGTGCCAGCAGCTCCGGGACAGGGGGGCTCTATGGCTACACCTTC.

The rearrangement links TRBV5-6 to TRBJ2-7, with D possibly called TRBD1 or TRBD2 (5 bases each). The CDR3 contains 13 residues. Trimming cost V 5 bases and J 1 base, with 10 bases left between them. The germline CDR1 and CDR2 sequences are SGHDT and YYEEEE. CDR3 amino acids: CASRGDPSYEQYF. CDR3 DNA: TGTGCCAGCAGAGGGGACCCTTCCTACGAGCAGTACTTC. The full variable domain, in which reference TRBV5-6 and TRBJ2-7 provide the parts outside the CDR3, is DAGVTQSPTHLIKTRGQQVTLRCSPKSGHDTVSWYQQALGQGPQFIFQYYEEEERQRGNFPDRFSGHQFPNYSSELNVNALLLGDSALYLCASRGDPSYEQYFGPGTRLTVT.

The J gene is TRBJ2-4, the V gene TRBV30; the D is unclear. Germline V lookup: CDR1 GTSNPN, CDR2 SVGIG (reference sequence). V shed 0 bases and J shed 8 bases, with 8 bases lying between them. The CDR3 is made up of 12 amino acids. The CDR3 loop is CAWSVRAYIQYF. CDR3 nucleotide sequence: TGTGCCTGGAGTGTCCGGGCTTACATTCAGTACTTC.

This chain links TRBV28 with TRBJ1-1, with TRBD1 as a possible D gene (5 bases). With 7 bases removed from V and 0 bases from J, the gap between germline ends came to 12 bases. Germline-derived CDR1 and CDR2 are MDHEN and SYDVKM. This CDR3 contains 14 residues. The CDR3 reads CASISPGMNTEAFF. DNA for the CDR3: TGTGCCAGCATCTCCCCAGGGATGAACACTGAAGCTTTCTTT.